This T cell receptor (beta chain) was identified in a study of blood T cell repertoires in COVID-19. Study summary: PBMCs, B-cell-depleted T cells, or T cells provided the cDNA or gDNA that made up the material.

CDR3 size: 16 residues. J was trimmed by 5 bases and V by 5 bases; bases with no gene match: 12. Germline values: CDR1 SGHVS, CDR2 FNYEAQ. As processed by the authors: Amplification with reference gene primers provided the estimates of nucleated cell counts. Clones were read by immunoSEQ multiplex PCR, and TCRdb kept only the in-frame ones, dropping some. Clonal size and the V and J genes are those of that table, whereas D and trimming came from the DNA. The sample consists of hundreds of thousands of clones, around nine tenths of them appearing once. Sequenced input: peripheral blood. V is TRBV7-6 and J is TRBJ1-2, with 9 bases that match TRBD1. The sequence was obtained from a middle-aged man with acute or convalescent COVID-19. The CDR3: CASSATGTGIPYGYTF. DNA of the CDR3: TGTGCCAGCAGCGCCACCGGGACAGGGATACCTTATGGCTACACCTTC.